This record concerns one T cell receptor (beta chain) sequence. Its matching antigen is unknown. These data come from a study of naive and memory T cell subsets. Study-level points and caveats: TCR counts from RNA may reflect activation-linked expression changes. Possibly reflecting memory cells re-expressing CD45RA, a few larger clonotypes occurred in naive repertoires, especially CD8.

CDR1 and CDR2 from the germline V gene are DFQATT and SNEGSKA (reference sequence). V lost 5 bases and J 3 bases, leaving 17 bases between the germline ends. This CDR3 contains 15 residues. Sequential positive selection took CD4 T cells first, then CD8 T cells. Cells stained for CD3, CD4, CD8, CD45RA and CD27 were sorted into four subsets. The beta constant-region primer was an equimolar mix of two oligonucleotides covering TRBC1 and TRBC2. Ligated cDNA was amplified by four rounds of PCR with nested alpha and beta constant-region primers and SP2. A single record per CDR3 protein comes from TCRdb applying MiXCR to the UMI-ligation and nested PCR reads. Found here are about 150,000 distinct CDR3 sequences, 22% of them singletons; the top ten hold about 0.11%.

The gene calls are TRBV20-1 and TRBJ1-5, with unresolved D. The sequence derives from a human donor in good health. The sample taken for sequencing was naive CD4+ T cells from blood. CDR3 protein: CSALEFPDVNQPQHF. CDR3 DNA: TGCAGTGCTCTGGAATTTCCTGATGTCAATCAGCCCCAGCATTTT.